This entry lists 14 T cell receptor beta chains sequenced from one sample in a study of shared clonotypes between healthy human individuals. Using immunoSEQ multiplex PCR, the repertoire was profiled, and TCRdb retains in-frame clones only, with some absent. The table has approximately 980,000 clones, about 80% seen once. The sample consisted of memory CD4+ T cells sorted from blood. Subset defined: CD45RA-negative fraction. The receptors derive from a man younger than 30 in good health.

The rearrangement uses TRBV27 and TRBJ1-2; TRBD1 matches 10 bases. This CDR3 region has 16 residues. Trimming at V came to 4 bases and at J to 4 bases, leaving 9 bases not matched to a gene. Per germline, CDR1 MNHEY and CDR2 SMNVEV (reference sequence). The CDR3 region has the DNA TGTGCCAGCAGTTCCTTCCCGGACAGGGGGGCCTATGGCTACACCTTC. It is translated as CASSSFPDRGAYGYTF.

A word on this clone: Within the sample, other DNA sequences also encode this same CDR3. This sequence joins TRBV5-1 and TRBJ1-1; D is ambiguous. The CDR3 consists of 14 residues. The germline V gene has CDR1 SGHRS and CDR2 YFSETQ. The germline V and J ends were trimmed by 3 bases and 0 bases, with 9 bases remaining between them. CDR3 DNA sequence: TGCGCCAGCAGCTGGACGGCTATGAACACTGAAGCTTTCTTT. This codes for CASSWTAMNTEAFF.

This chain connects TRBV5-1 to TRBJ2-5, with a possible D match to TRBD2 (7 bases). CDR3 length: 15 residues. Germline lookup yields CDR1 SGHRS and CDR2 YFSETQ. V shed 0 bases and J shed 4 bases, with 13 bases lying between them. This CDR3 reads CASSLAGGAGETQYF. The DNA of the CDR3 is TGCGCCAGCAGCTTGGCGGGGGGCGCCGGAGAGACCCAGTACTTC.

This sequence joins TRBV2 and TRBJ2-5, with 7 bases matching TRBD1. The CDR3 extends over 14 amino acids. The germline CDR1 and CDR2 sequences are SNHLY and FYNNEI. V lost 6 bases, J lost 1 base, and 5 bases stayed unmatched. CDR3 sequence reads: CASSVDRVQETQYF. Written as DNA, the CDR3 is TGTGCCAGCAGCGTTGACAGGGTCCAAGAGACCCAGTACTTC.

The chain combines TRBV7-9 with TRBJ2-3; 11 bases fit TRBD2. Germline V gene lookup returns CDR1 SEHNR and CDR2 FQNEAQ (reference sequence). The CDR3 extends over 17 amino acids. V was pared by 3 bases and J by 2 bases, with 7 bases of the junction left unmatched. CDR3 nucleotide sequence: TGTGCCAGCAGCTTGCCCTCACTAGCGGGAGTCACAGATACGCAGTATTTT. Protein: CASSLPSLAGVTDTQYF.

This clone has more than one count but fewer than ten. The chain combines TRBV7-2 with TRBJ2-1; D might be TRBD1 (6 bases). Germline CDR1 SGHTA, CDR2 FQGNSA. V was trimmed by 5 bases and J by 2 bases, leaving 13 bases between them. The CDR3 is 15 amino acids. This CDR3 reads CASSPGQTTYNEQFF. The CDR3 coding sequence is TGTGCCAGCAGCCCCGGACAGACGACCTACAATGAGCAGTTCTTC.

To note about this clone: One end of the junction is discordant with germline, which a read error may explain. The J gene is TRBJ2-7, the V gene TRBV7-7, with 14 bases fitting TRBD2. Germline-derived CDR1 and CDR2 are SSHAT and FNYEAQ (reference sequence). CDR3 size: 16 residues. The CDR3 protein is CASSPGLAGGADEQYF. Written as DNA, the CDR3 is TGTGCTAGCAGCCCCGGACTAGCGGGAGGTGCTGACGAGCAGTACTTC. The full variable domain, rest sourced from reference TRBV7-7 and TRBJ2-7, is GAGVSQSPRYKVTKRGQDVTLRCDPISSHATLYWYQQALGQGPEFLTYFNYEAQPDKSGLPSDRFSAERPEGSISTLTIQRTEQRDSAMYRCASSPGLAGGADEQYFGPGTRLTVT.

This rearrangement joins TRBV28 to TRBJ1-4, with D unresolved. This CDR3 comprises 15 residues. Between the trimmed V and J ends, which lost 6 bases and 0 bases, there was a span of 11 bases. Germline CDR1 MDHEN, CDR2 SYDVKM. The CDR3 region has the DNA TGTGCCAGCAGCCGCCCCTTTACAACTAATGAAAAACTGTTTTTT. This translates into CASSRPFTTNEKLFF.

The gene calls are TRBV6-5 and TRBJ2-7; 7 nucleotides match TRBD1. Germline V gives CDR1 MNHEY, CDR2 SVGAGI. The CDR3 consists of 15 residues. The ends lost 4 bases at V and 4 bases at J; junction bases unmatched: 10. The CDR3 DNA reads TGTGCCAGCAGTTCCCCGACAGGGAGAGGGTACGAGCAGTACTTC. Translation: CASSSPTGRGYEQYF.

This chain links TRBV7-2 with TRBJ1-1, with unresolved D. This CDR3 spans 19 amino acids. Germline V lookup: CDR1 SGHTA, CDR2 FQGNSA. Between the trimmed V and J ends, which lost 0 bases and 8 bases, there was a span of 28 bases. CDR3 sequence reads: CASSLATASGFRRGMEAFF. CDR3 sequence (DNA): TGTGCCAGCAGCTTAGCCACAGCATCAGGTTTCAGGCGAGGGATGGAAGCTTTCTTT. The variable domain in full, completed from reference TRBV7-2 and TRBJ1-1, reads GAGVSQSPSNKVTEKGKDVELRCDPISGHTALYWYRQSLGQGLEFLIYFQGNSAPDKSGLPSDRFSAERTGGSVSTLTIQRTQQEDSAVYLCASSLATASGFRRGMEAFFGQGTRLTVV.

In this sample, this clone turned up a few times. The DNA of the CDR3 is TGTGCCAGCTCACCCGGCGGGGTATCAGATACGCAGTATTTT. It is translated as CASSPGGVSDTQYF. The chain couples TRBV18 to TRBJ2-3, with TRBD2 as a possible D gene (6 bases). Trimming removed 3 bases at V and 4 bases at J, with 11 bases between. From germline, CDR1 is KGHSH and CDR2 LQKENI. This CDR3 comprises 14 residues.

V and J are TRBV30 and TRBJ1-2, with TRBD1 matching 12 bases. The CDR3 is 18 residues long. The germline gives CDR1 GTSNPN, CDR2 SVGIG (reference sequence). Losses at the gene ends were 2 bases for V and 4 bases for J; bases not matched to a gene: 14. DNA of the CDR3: TGTGCCTGGAGTCCTTACCGGGACAGGGGGCGTTATGGCTATGGCTACACCTTC. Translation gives CAWSPYRDRGRYGYGYTF. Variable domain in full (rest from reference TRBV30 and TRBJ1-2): SQTIHQWPATLVQPVGSPLSLECTVEGTSNPNLYWYRQAAGRGLQLLFYSVGIGQISSEVPQNLSASRPQDRQFILSSKKLLLSDSGFYLCAWSPYRDRGRYGYGYTFGSGTRLTVV.

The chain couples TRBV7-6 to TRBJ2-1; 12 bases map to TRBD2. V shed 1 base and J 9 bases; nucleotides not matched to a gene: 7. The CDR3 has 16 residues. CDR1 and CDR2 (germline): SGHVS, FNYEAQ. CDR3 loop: CASSLGLAGELSEQFF. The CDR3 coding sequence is TGTGCCAGCAGCTTAGGACTAGCGGGAGAGTTAAGTGAGCAGTTCTTC.

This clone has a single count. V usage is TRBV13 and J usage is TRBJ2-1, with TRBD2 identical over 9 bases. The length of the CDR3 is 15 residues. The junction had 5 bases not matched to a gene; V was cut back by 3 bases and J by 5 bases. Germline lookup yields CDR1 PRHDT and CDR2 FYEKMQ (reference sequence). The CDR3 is CASSFLAGRDNEQFF. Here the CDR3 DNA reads TGTGCCAGCAGCTTCCTAGCGGGGAGGGACAATGAGCAGTTCTTC.